Detailed here is one T cell receptor beta chain. This specimen comes from a study of blood T cell repertoires in COVID-19. Overall study context: There were acute and convalescent COVID-19 samples, and they came from the United States, Italy and Spain. PBMCs, B-cell-depleted T cells, or T cells were the source of the cDNA or gDNA that made up the material.

The CDR3 contains 14 residues. The ends were cut back, 6 bases at V and 1 base at J, with 10 bases in the middle. CDR1 is MDHEN and CDR2 is SYDVKM in the germline V gene. Libraries were prepared by immunoSEQ multiplex PCR; TCRdb keeps only in-frame clonotypes and omits some of them. The sample shows a few hundred thousand clones, 70% to 90% of them seen only once. The rearrangement uses TRBV28 and TRBJ1-5, with D perhaps matching TRBD1 (6 bases). The sequenced sample was peripheral blood. This receptor was identified in a man aged 18 to 29 with active or convalescent COVID-19. The CDR3 coding sequence is TGTGCCAGCAGCCCGGACAGCAGCAATCAGCCCCAGCATTTT. This sequence encodes CASSPDSSNQPQHF.